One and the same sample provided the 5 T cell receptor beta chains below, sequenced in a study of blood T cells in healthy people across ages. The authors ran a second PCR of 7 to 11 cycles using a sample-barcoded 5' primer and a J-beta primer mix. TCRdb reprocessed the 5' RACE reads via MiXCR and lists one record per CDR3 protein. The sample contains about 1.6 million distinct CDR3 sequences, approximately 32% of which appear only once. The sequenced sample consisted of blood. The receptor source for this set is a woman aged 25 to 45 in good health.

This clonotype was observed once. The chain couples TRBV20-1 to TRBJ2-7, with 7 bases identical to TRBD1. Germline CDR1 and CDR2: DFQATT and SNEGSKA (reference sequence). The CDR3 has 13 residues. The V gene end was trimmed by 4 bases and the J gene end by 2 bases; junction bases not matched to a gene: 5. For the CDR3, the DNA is TGCAGTGCTACTAAAGACAGGGCCTACGAGCAGTACTTC. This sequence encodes CSATKDRAYEQYF.

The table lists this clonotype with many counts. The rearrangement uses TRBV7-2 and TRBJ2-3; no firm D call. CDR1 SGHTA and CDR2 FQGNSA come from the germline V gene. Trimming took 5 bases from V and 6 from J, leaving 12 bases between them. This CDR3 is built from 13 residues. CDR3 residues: CASSTNLWDTQYF. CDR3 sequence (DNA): TGTGCCAGCAGCACTAACCTGTGGGATACGCAGTATTTT. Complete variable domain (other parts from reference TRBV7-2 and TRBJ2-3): GAGVSQSPSNKVTEKGKDVELRCDPISGHTALYWYRQSLGQGLEFLIYFQGNSAPDKSGLPSDRFSAERTGGSVSTLTIQRTQQEDSAVYLCASSTNLWDTQYFGPGTRLTVL.

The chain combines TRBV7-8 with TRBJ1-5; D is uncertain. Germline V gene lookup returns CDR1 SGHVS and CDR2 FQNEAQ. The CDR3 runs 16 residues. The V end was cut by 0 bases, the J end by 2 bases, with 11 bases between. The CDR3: CASSLASSRGNQPQHF. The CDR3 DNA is TGTGCCAGCAGCTTAGCCAGTAGTCGCGGCAATCAGCCCCAGCATTTT.

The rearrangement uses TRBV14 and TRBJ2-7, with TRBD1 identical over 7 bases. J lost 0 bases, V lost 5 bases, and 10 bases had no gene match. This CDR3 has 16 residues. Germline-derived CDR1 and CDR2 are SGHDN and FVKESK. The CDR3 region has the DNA TGTGCCAGCAGCTTAATAGGGGGCTCGCTCTCCTACGAGCAGTACTTC. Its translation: CASSLIGGSLSYEQYF.

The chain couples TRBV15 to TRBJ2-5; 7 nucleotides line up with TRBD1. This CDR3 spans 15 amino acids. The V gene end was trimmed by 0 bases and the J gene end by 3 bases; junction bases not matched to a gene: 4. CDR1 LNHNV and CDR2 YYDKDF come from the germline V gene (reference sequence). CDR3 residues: CATSRETGREETQYF. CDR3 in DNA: TGTGCCACCAGCAGAGAGACAGGGCGGGAAGAGACCCAGTACTTC.